These 8 T cell receptor beta chains came from one sample sequenced in a study of T cell repertoires in cytomegalovirus infection (dated by TCRdb to between 2018 and 2021). The data were produced on an Illumina HiSeq 1500. TCRdb trimmed public reads at Q25 via fastp, called clones via MiXCR and kept in-frame beta chains. Under each unique CDR3 protein, matching rows form one entry showing the most common genes and DNA. The sample has roughly 310,000 distinct CDR3 sequences on record, just under 30% of them singletons. Together, the top ten hold 15% to 20% of the sample. These TCRs are of unknown antigen specificity. Per the publication, the treatment or condition label means: in vitro stimulation with specific CMV peptide epitopes to enrich CMV-specific T cells. Sequences were derived from cultured PBMCs, sampled from culture after CMV antigen stimulation. The receptors here all came from a human donor in good health (CMV status not recorded). Some clones in this sample may be carry-over from other donors' samples.

The DNA of the CDR3 is TGTGCCAGCAGCCAACTTGAGGACAAGTACAATGAGCAGTTCTTC. It translates to CASSQLEDKYNEQFF. The chain employs TRBV28 and TRBJ2-1; tentative D call: TRBD1 (5 bases). The CDR3 totals 15 residues. With 6 bases removed from V and 4 bases from J, the gap between germline ends came to 16 bases. Germline values: CDR1 MDHEN, CDR2 SYDVKM.

This chain links TRBV24-1 with TRBJ2-3; no clear D gene. From germline, CDR1 is KGHDR and CDR2 SFDVKD. The CDR3 consists of 16 residues. Trimming cost V 4 bases and J 7 bases, with 20 bases left between them. CDR3 DNA: TGTGCCACCAGTGAATCGGACGGTTCTACTTTGAATACGCAGTATTTT. It is translated as CATSESDGSTLNTQYF.

The CDR3 DNA is TGTGCCAGCAGTTACTCGCAACTATTAAGGGGAGGAGGGGGCTACACCTTC. This encodes CASSYSQLLRGGGGYTF. J is TRBJ1-2 and V is TRBV6-5; tentatively, D is TRBD1 (5 bases). The CDR3 is 17 amino acids. Deletions cut 0 bases from V and 8 bases from J, with 22 bases between. Germline CDR1 and CDR2: MNHEY and SVGAGI.

This clonotype was found a few times. V usage is TRBV6-2 or TRBV6-3 and J usage is TRBJ2-7; perhaps TRBD2 as D (5 bases). The CDR3 totals 11 residues. Germline CDR1 reads MNHEY; CDR2 reads SVGEGT. V was pared by 7 bases and J by 9 bases, with 13 bases between. The CDR3 DNA sequence: TGTGCCAGCACCGCCGGACTCCTGCAGTACTTC. Encoded protein: CASTAGLLQYF.

This clonotype was detected ten times or more. The V and J genes are TRBV29-1 and TRBJ2-5; D is possibly TRBD2 (5 bases). With 3 bases removed from V and 3 bases from J, the gap between germline ends came to 17 bases. This CDR3 region has 15 residues. Germline-derived CDR1 and CDR2 are SQVTM and ANQGSEA. CDR3 nucleotides: TGCAGCGTTGAGCCTTCCCCCGGGGTGGAAGAGACCCAGTACTTC. Its translation is CSVEPSPGVEETQYF.

This clonotype came up a few times. The J gene is TRBJ2-5, the V gene TRBV2; perhaps TRBD1 as D (5 bases). Germline CDR1 and CDR2: SNHLY and FYNNEI. The CDR3 is made up of 14 amino acids. V dropped 2 bases and J dropped 2 bases, with 9 bases sitting between them. The CDR3 DNA reads as TGTGCCAGCAGTGAATCGGCAGGGCAAGAGACCCAGTACTTC. It encodes CASSESAGQETQYF.

The gene calls are TRBV5-4 and TRBJ2-3; 7 bases agree with TRBD1. The V gene end was trimmed by 10 bases and the J gene end by 0 bases; junction bases not matched to a gene: 11. The CDR3 runs to 15 residues. Germline lookup yields CDR1 SGHNT and CDR2 YYREEE (reference sequence). The chain's CDR3 is CASKIGGGSTDTQYF. As DNA, the CDR3 is TGTGCCTCCAAAATAGGGGGCGGGAGCACAGATACGCAGTATTTT.

This clonotype occurred a few times. The chain couples TRBV12-3 or TRBV12-4 to TRBJ1-1; D perhaps matches TRBD1 (5 bases). Trimming removed 5 bases at V and 11 bases at J, with 18 bases between. CDR3 length: 13 residues. The CDR3 DNA is TGTGCCAGCAGTAGGCCCGGGGGGATGAAGGCTTTCTTT. This gives the protein CASSRPGGMKAFF.